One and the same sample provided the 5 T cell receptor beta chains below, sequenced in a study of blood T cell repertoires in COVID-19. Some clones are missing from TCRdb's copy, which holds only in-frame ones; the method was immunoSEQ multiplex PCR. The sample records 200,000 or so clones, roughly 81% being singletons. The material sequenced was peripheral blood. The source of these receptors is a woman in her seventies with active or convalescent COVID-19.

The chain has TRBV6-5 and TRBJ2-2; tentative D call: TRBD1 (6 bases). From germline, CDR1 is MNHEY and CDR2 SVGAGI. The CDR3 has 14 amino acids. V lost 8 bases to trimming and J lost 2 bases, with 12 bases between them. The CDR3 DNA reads TGTGCCAGCGGGGCAGGGGATAACACCGGGGAGCTGTTTTTT. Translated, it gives CASGAGDNTGELFF.

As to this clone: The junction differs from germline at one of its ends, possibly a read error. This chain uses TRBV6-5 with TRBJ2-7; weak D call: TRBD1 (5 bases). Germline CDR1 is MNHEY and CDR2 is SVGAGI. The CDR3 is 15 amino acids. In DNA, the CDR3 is TGTGCCAGCAGTGACTCACGGCCAGGGTCATACGAGCAGTACTTC. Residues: CASSDSRPGSYEQYF.

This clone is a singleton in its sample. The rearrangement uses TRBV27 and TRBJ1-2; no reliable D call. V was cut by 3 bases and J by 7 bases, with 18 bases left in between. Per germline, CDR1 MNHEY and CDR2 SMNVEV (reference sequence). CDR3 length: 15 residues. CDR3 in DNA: TGTGCCAGCAGTTTCAACGGGAGGCCGCCGGGTGGCTACACCTTC. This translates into CASSFNGRPPGGYTF.

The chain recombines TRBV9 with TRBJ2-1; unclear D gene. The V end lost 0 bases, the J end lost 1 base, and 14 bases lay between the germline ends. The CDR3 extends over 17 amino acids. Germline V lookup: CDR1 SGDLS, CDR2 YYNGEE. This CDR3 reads CASSVGEFERSYNEQFF. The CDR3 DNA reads TGTGCCAGCAGCGTAGGCGAGTTTGAGAGATCCTACAATGAGCAGTTCTTC.

CDR3 residues: CASSSGLHNEQFF. The CDR3 nucleotides are TGCGCCAGCAGCTCGGGACTCCACAATGAGCAGTTCTTC. The rearrangement links TRBV5-1 to TRBJ2-1; possibly TRBD2 for D (6 bases). This CDR3 has 13 amino acids. With 3 bases removed from V and 5 bases from J, the gap between germline ends came to 9 bases. CDR1 SGHRS and CDR2 YFSETQ come from the germline V gene.